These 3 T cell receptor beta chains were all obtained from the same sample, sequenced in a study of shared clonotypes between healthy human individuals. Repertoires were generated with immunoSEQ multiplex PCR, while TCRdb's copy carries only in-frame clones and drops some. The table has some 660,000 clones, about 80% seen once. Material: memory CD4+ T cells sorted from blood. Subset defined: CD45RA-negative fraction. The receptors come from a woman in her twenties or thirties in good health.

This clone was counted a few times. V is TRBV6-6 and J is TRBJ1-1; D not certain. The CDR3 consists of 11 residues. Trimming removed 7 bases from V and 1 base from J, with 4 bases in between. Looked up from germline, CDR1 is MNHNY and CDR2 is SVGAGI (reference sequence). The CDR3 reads CASKENTEAFF. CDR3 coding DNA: TGTGCCAGCAAGGAGAACACTGAAGCTTTCTTT.

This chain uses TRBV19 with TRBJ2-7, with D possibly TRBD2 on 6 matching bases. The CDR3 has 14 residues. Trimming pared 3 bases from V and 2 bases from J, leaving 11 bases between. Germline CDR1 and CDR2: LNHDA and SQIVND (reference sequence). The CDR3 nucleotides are TGTGCCAGTAGTATCAGCGGGTCCCCCTACGAGCAGTACTTC. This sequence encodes CASSISGSPYEQYF.

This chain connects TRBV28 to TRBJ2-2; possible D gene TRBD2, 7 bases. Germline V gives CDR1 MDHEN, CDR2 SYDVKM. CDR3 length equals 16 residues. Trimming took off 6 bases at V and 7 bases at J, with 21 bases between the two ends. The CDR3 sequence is CASSLGGPLRGGELFF. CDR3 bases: TGTGCCAGCAGCCTCGGGGGGCCACTGAGGGGCGGGGAGCTGTTTTTT.